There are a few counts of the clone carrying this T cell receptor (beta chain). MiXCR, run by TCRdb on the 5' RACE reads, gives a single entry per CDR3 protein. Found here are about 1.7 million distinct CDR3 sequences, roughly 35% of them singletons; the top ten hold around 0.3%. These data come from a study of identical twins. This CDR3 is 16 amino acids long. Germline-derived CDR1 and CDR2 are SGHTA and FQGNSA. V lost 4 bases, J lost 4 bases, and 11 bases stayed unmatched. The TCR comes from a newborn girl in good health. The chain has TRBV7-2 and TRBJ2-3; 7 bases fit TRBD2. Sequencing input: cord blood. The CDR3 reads CASSWVSGTGPDTQYF. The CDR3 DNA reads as TGTGCCAGCAGCTGGGTAAGCGGGACCGGCCCAGATACGCAGTATTTT.